This is a list of T cell receptor beta chains from one sample in a study of blood T cell repertoires in COVID-19. Method: immunoSEQ multiplex PCR; TCRdb's copy keeps in-frame clones and lacks some. The data show about 280,000 clones, approximately 85% seen once. Sequencing was done on a sample of peripheral blood. Source of these receptors: a man younger than 35 with active or convalescent COVID-19. The CDR3 runs from the conserved cysteine through the conserved F or W. The D gene is left open where the match is weak. Size values are once, few and many counts, or a class for expanded clones, and some rows have none.

D	size	V	J	CDR3	DNA
-	-	TRBV6-5	TRBJ1-4	CASSYGGATNEKLFF	TGTGCCAGCAGTTACGGCGGTGCAACTAATGAAAAACTGTTTTTT
TRBD2	-	TRBV12-3/TRBV12-4	TRBJ2-5	CASTAGAQETQYF	TGTGCCAGCACAGCGGGGGCCCAAGAGACCCAGTACTTC
TRBD1	-	TRBV4-1	TRBJ1-1	CASSQEQTGWSNTEAFF	TGCGCCAGCAGCCAAGAACAGACAGGGTGGTCGAACACTGAAGCTTTCTTT
-	once	TRBV7-8	TRBJ1-1	CASSGGGRTLNTEAFF	TGTGCCAGCAGCGGTGGAGGACGTACCCTGAACACTGAAGCTTTCTTT
TRBD2	-	TRBV19	TRBJ2-5	CASSIGTSGGLKQETQYF	TGTGCCAGTAGTATAGGGACTAGCGGGGGGTTAAAACAAGAGACCCAGTACTTC
TRBD1	-	TRBV6-4	TRBJ1-4	CASSQGDGEKLFF	TGTGCCAGCAGTCAGGGGGACGGTGAAAAACTGTTTTTT
TRBD1	-	TRBV11-2	TRBJ1-1	CASKTGGGTEAFF	TGTGCCAGTAAAACAGGGGGCGGCACTGAAGCTTTCTTT
-	-	TRBV2	TRBJ2-7	CASSSGFGEQYF	TGTGCCAGCAGTTCAGGGTTCGGCGAGCAGTACTTC
TRBD2	-	TRBV10-3	TRBJ2-3	CAIRLAGGGTDTQYF	TGTGCCATCAGGTTAGCGGGGGGCGGCACAGATACGCAGTATTTT
-	once	TRBV6-2/TRBV6-3	TRBJ2-1	CASSYGGPNNEQFF	TGTGCCAGCAGTTACGGGGGCCCAAACAATGAGCAGTTCTTC
-	once	TRBV9	TRBJ1-1	CASSVDPGGVMNTEAFF	TGTGCCAGCAGCGTAGACCCGGGGGGGGTTATGAACACTGAAGCTTTCTTT
-	-	TRBV19	TRBJ1-1	CASIMGFEAFF	TGTGCCAGTATAATGGGCTTCGAAGCTTTCTTT
-	-	TRBV11-2	TRBJ1-2	CASSSSVGDYGYTF	TGTGCCAGCAGCTCGTCGGTGGGAGACTATGGCTACACCTTC
-	-	TRBV11-2	TRBJ1-6	CASRPIGRYNSPLHF	TGTGCCAGCAGGCCGATTGGGCGCTATAATTCACCCCTCCACTTT
TRBD1	few	TRBV5-6	TRBJ1-6	CASLLGTGGPPLHF	TGTGCCAGCCTTCTGGGGACAGGGGGCCCACCCCTCCACTTT
-	-	TRBV10-2	TRBJ2-2	CATREFNTGELFF	TGCGCCACCCGGGAGTTTAACACCGGGGAGCTGTTTTTT
-	-	TRBV3-1/TRBV3-2	TRBJ2-1	CASSQGRGNEQFF	TGTGCCAGCAGCCAAGGACGAGGGAATGAGCAGTTCTTC
-	few	TRBV7-2	TRBJ1-1	CASSFREGMNTEAFF	TGTGCCAGCAGCTTCAGGGAGGGGATGAACACTGAAGCTTTCTTT
-	once	TRBV5-1	TRBJ2-4	CASHRPGTQNIQYF	TGCGCCAGCCACCGTCCCGGGACACAAAACATTCAGTACTTC
TRBD1	-	TRBV5-1	TRBJ2-3	CASSSTDRGDTDTQYF	TGCGCCAGCAGCTCTACCGACAGGGGCGACACAGATACGCAGTATTTT
-	-	TRBV5-4	TRBJ1-1	CASSLQTNTEAFF	TGTGCCAGCAGCTTACAGACGAACACTGAAGCTTTCTTT
TRBD1	-	TRBV3-1/TRBV3-2	TRBJ1-2	CASSQAAGTGRGYTF	TGTGCCAGCAGCCAAGCGGCCGGGACAGGGAGGGGCTACACCTTC
-	-	TRBV5-1	TRBJ2-3	CASSLGLTDTQYF	TGCGCCAGCAGCTTGGGGCTTACAGATACGCAGTATTTT